This TCR beta chain was sequenced during a study of spatial heterogeneity in lung cancer. Overall study: Counts of TCR transcripts in tumor regions correlated strongly with a T cell module score (derived from matched bulk RNA-seq). The study's findings and limits: Tumor mutation counts were tracked by expanded intratumoral alpha and beta TCR counts. Of tumor T cells, an estimated coverage of approximately 7.2% was reached for alpha chains and 13% to 15% for beta chains. Expanded TCRs that were ubiquitous or regional had counts tracking ubiquitous and regional nonsynonymous mutations, respectively.

This CDR3 region has 13 residues. The germline V and J ends were trimmed by 6 bases and 8 bases, with 13 bases remaining between them. Germline V gives CDR1 MDHEN, CDR2 SYDVKM. This clonotype showed up many times. Antigen unknown. Time point of the sample: sample taken at primary tumor resection. No cells were sorted before sequencing. The whole RNA sequenced was extracted from tumor, nontumor lung or frozen PBMC. In TCRdb, the 5' RACE reads were re-called with MiXCR into one record per CDR3 protein. The sample lists around 9,000 distinct CDR3 sequences; 4.5% were seen once. The chain joins TRBV28 to TRBJ1-4; tentatively, D is TRBD1 (5 bases). Sequences were derived from lung tumor tissue, sampled at surgery. This receptor was taken from a female donor with early-stage non-small cell lung cancer. The chain's CDR3 is CASSPGGREKLFF. For the CDR3, the DNA is TGTGCCAGCAGCCCCGGGGGGAGAGAAAAACTGTTTTTT.